Below are 23 T cell receptor beta chains sequenced from a single sample in a study of T cells expressing NK-cell markers. From the 5' RACE reads, TCRdb lists one entry per CDR3 protein and no DNA. The sample shows 400,000 or so distinct CDR3 sequences, and around 10% sits with its ten largest clones. The specimen was blood T cells: a sorted CD56 or NKG2C T cell subset, CD4+ or CD8+ T cells, or bulk PBMC T cells (not recorded which). These TCRs come from a woman aged 45 to 65 in good health.

CDR3 in amino acids: CSASQGLKDTQYF. The chain is built from TRBV20-1 and TRBJ2-3; the D gene TCRdb calls, TRBD1, cannot be checked with no DNA. The germline CDR1 and CDR2 sequences are DFQATT and SNEGSKA (reference sequence). The CDR3 runs to 13 residues.

This sequence joins TRBV28 and TRBJ2-1; TCRdb outputs TRBD2, but without DNA this stays unchecked. The CDR3 runs 16 residues. The germline V gene has CDR1 MDHEN and CDR2 SYDVKM. The CDR3 loop reads CASMEAGGTPYNEQFF.

This chain links TRBV25-1 with TRBJ2-5; with no DNA, the TCRdb D assignment of TRBD1 cannot be verified. In germline, CDR1 is MGHDK, CDR2 SYGVNS. CDR3 size: 13 residues. CDR3 protein: CATLGRGPETQYF. The complete variable domain, with remaining parts taken from reference TRBV25-1 and TRBJ2-5, reads EADIYQTPRYLVIGTGKKITLECSQTMGHDKMYWYQQDPGMELHLIHYSYGVNSTEKGDLSSESTVSRIRTEHFPLTLESARPSHTSQYLCATLGRGPETQYFGPGTRLLVL.

V and J are TRBV6-5 and TRBJ1-2. Germline CDR1 is MNHEY and CDR2 is SVGAGI. The CDR3 loop spans 13 amino acids. CDR3 sequence reads: CASSYSVRYGYTF.

The CDR3 loop reads CASKRGSVGEQYF. This sequence joins TRBV27 and TRBJ2-7; checking the TCRdb D call of TRBD2 is not possible without DNA. The germline CDR1 and CDR2 sequences are MNHEY and SMNVEV (reference sequence). The CDR3 consists of 13 residues.

The chain links TRBV7-9 to TRBJ2-1; TCRdb indicates TRBD1, and absent DNA this call remains unverified. This CDR3 spans 11 amino acids. CDR1 is SEHNR and CDR2 is FQNEAQ in the germline V gene (reference sequence). Here the CDR3 reads CASSSTGRGFF.

This rearrangement joins TRBV12-3 or TRBV12-4 to TRBJ2-3; checking the TCRdb D call of TRBD1 is not possible without DNA. This CDR3 spans 17 amino acids. The CDR3 spells CASGRLRGEERQDTQYF.

The chain joins TRBV5-1 to TRBJ1-4. The CDR3 consists of 14 residues. Per germline, CDR1 SGHRS and CDR2 YFSETQ. The CDR3 loop is CASSLESLNEKLFF.

This chain uses TRBV7-8 with TRBJ2-1; the TCRdb D gene call, TRBD2, has no DNA to confirm it. The CDR3 is 18 amino acids. The V gene's germline CDR1 is SGHVS and CDR2 FQNEAQ. The CDR3 is CASSWPGTSGRAGNEQFF. The full variable domain, with the rest looked up from reference TRBV7-8 and TRBJ2-1, is GAGVSQSPRYKVAKRGQDVALRCDPISGHVSLFWYQQALGQGPEFLTYFQNEAQLDKSGLPSDRFFAERPEGSVSTLKIQRTQQEDSAVYLCASSWPGTSGRAGNEQFFGPGTRLTVL.

The rearrangement uses TRBV7-8 and TRBJ2-3; TCRdb selects TRBD2, and the lack of DNA leaves this call unchecked. The germline V gene encodes CDR1 SGHVS and CDR2 FQNEAQ. The CDR3 is 17 amino acids. CDR3 residues: CASSLLPGLAGRDTQYF.

This chain joins TRBV7-6 and TRBJ2-3. In germline, CDR1 is SGHVS, CDR2 FNYEAQ. CDR3 length: 17 residues. This CDR3 is CASSLIGSASGTDTQYF.

The genes are TRBV15 and TRBJ1-1; with no DNA, the TCRdb D assignment of TRBD1 cannot be verified. The length of the CDR3 is 15 residues. Germline V gene lookup returns CDR1 LNHNV and CDR2 YYDKDF (reference sequence). The CDR3 protein is CATSRDIGVNTEAFF.

This sequence joins TRBV11-3 and TRBJ2-1; TCRdb designates TRBD1, a call that cannot be tested without DNA. Per the germline V gene, CDR1 is SGHNT and CDR2 is YENEEA. The CDR3 length is 18 residues. The CDR3 spells CASSLEMTGYTPYNEQFF.

This chain links TRBV21-1 with TRBJ2-5; the TRBD2 assignment by TCRdb is unverifiable without DNA. TRBV21-1 is reported as a pseudogene. The CDR3 extends over 16 amino acids. The CDR3 is CASSKVDLRHQETQYF.

The chain uses TRBV5-1 and TRBJ2-7; the D call of TRBD1 rests on TCRdb alone, since no DNA is present to check it. Germline V gene sequence: CDR1 SGHRS, CDR2 YFSETQ. This CDR3 contains 16 residues. The CDR3 sequence is CASSSGGGTTYYEQYF. The whole variable domain, filled in from reference TRBV5-1 and TRBJ2-7, reads KAGVTQTPRYLIKTRGQQVTLSCSPISGHRSVSWYQQTPGQGLQFLFEYFSETQRNKGNFPGRFSGRQFSNSRSEMNVSTLELGDSALYLCASSSGGGTTYYEQYFGPGTRLTVT.

The chain links TRBV12-3 or TRBV12-4 to TRBJ2-2; TCRdb outputs TRBD2, but without DNA this stays unchecked. The CDR3 has 12 amino acids. The CDR3 here is CASGGGTGELFF.

The chain is built from TRBV20-1 and TRBJ2-2. The CDR3 has 13 residues. Germline lookup yields CDR1 DFQATT and CDR2 SNEGSKA (reference sequence). The CDR3 reads CSARDGNTGELFF.

This chain uses TRBV3-1 with TRBJ2-1. The CDR3 contains 12 residues. Germline V lookup: CDR1 LGHDT, CDR2 YNNKEL (reference sequence). CDR3 protein: CASSHRDSKQFF.

V is TRBV5-5 and J is TRBJ2-3; TCRdb designates TRBD1, a call that cannot be tested without DNA. Germline V gene data show CDR1 as SGHKS and CDR2 as YYEKEE (reference sequence). This CDR3 comprises 13 residues. Here the CDR3 reads CASSSRAADTQYF.

This chain joins TRBV29-1 and TRBJ1-2. The CDR3 is 11 amino acids. The V gene's germline CDR1 is SQVTM and CDR2 ANQGSEA. The CDR3 region is CSVFSSRGYTF. The complete variable domain, with remaining parts taken from reference TRBV29-1 and TRBJ1-2, reads SAVISQKPSRDICQRGTSLTIQCQVDSQVTMMFWYRQQPGQSLTLIATANQGSEATYESGFVIDKFPISRPNLTFSTLTVSNMSPEDSSIYLCSVFSSRGYTFGSGTRLTVV.

The J gene is TRBJ1-2, the V gene TRBV29-1; the D gene TCRdb calls, TRBD1, cannot be checked with no DNA. Per the germline V gene, CDR1 is SQVTM and CDR2 is ANQGSEA. The length of the CDR3 is 13 residues. This chain's CDR3 is CSVGGQEVYGYTF. The variable domain in full, completed from reference TRBV29-1 and TRBJ1-2, reads SAVISQKPSRDICQRGTSLTIQCQVDSQVTMMFWYRQQPGQSLTLIATANQGSEATYESGFVIDKFPISRPNLTFSTLTVSNMSPEDSSIYLCSVGGQEVYGYTFGSGTRLTVV.

CDR3 sequence reads: CASSPFGGNEQFF. V usage is TRBV7-9 and J usage is TRBJ2-1; TCRdb gives TRBD1 as the D gene, but with no DNA this cannot be confirmed. Germline V gene sequence: CDR1 SEHNR, CDR2 FQNEAQ (reference sequence). The CDR3 runs 13 residues.

This chain connects TRBV29-1 to TRBJ1-1; TCRdb gives TRBD1 as the D gene, but with no DNA this cannot be confirmed. Germline-derived CDR1 and CDR2 are SQVTM and ANQGSEA. This CDR3 region has 14 residues. The CDR3 region is CSVQTGAGNTEAFF.